The clone carrying this T cell receptor (beta chain) has at least ten counts. Antigen: not known. Sample time point: newly diagnosed GD, antithyroid drugs for less than 3 months. Making the TCR library involved RNA that had been extracted from PBMCs. This sample is drawn from a study of regulatory T cells in long-lasting Graves disease. Across the study: Graves' patients, newly diagnosed, had taken antithyroid drugs under 3 months.

The CDR3 is made up of 13 amino acids. Germline V lookup: CDR1 SQVTM, CDR2 ANQGSEA. With 5 bases clipped from V and 2 bases from J, the junction kept 4 bases outside the gene matches. Study results and caveats: Favored gene segments in persistent disease were TRBV28, TRBJ1-2 and TRBJ2-5. Examination was confined to peripheral blood, excluding thyroid tissue.

Arm-PCR of CDR3 regions with iRepertoire HTBI primers generated TCR beta libraries. TCRdb re-called the multiplex PCR reads with MiXCR, one entry per CDR3 protein. The repertoire holds some 500,000 distinct CDR3 sequences, with approximately 13% as singletons. This sample was shared with a second study, whose subject was T cells in Graves' hyperthyroidism and ophthalmopathy. That paper states: Hyperthyroidism in the patients, aged 18 to 65, was newly diagnosed and under 2 months in duration.

The clonotype comes from a man in his thirties or forties with Graves disease. J is TRBJ2-7 and V is TRBV29-1; 9 nucleotides line up with TRBD1. The input for sequencing was peripheral blood mononuclear cells (PBMCs), taken at new diagnosis, from a patient treated with antithyroid drugs. Written as DNA, the CDR3 is TGCAGCGTTTCCGGGACAGGGACCTACGAGCAGTACTTC. Its translation: CSVSGTGTYEQYF.